This T cell receptor beta chain was observed in a study of control samples from healthy donors and cancer patients. The method was immunoSEQ multiplex PCR; TCRdb's version includes in-frame clones alone and lacks a portion of them. The sample lists approximately 59,000 clones, around 87% occurring once. This CDR3 comprises 15 residues. The germline V gene encodes CDR1 SGHAT and CDR2 FQNNGV. Trimming cost V 7 bases and J 6 bases, with 18 bases left between them. The chain is built from TRBV11-2 and TRBJ2-2; no firm D call. The sequenced sample was PBMCs. The TCR comes from a woman between 55 and 75 years old with lung cancer. The CDR3 is CASTPTPTRPGELFF. The CDR3 DNA is TGTGCCAGCACCCCTACCCCGACCCGGCCCGGGGAGCTGTTTTTT.